This TCR beta chain was profiled in a study of T cell changes during pregnancy in multiple sclerosis. Germline CDR1 is SGHRS and CDR2 is YFSETQ. V was trimmed by 2 bases and J by 4 bases, leaving 4 bases between them. This CDR3 region has 11 residues. Assay: immunoSEQ multiplex PCR; the TCRdb copy retains only in-frame clones and omits some. The profile shows about 71,000 clones, 85% to 95% of them singletons. The source was peripheral blood, collected in the third trimester of pregnancy. This rearrangement joins TRBV5-1 to TRBJ2-7; no firm D call. The source of this sequence is a female donor with multiple sclerosis, enrolled in a pregnancy study. CDR3 in amino acids: CASSFHYEQYF. The CDR3 DNA follows: TGCGCCAGCAGCTTTCATTACGAGCAGTACTTC.